The 27 T cell receptor beta chains below were found in one sample sequenced in a study of blood T cell repertoires in COVID-19. Measured with immunoSEQ multiplex PCR; TCRdb has only the in-frame clones, and not every one. The sample contains about 190,000 clones, around four fifths of which appear only once. The sample comprised peripheral blood. All receptors come from a woman aged 40 to 49 with acute or convalescent COVID-19.

The rearrangement uses TRBV9 and TRBJ2-3, with 9 positions matching TRBD2. The trim removed 4 bases at V and 2 bases at J, leaving 14 bases unmatched. The CDR3 consists of 18 residues. The germline CDR1 and CDR2 sequences are SGDLS and YYNGEE. The CDR3 region is CASSPRGSGGYPTDTQYF. In DNA, the CDR3 is TGTGCCAGCAGCCCCCGGGGTAGCGGGGGCTACCCCACAGATACGCAGTATTTT.

This clone has just one count. V is TRBV10-2 and J is TRBJ2-3; 8 nucleotides agree with TRBD2. CDR1 WSHSY and CDR2 SAAADI come from the germline V gene. This CDR3 spans 18 amino acids. The V gene end was trimmed by 3 bases and the J gene end by 5 bases; junction bases not matched to a gene: 16. DNA for the CDR3: TGCGCCAGCAGTGAATTAGGAAGCGGGAGAAGGACTCAAGATACGCAGTATTTT. Amino acid sequence: CASSELGSGRRTQDTQYF.

The chain is built from TRBV25-1 and TRBJ2-2, with 10 positions matching TRBD1. V lost 4 bases and J lost 4; bases outside the gene matches: 3. From germline, CDR1 is MGHDK and CDR2 SYGVNS. CDR3 length equals 15 residues. Here the CDR3 DNA reads TGTGCCAGCAGTGTCGGGACAGGGGTCACCGGGGAGCTGTTTTTT. Amino acids: CASSVGTGVTGELFF.

This rearrangement joins TRBV19 to TRBJ2-7; TRBD1 matches 10 bases. With 10 bases clipped from V and 3 bases from J, the junction kept 9 bases outside the gene matches. Germline assignment: CDR1 LNHDA and CDR2 SQIVND (reference sequence). The CDR3 loop spans 14 amino acids. The CDR3 DNA reads TGTGCCACTGGTAGGAGGACAGGGGGCTACGAGCAGTACTTC. It specifies CATGRRTGGYEQYF.

This sequence joins TRBV5-1 and TRBJ2-3, with no clear D. Germline V gene lookup returns CDR1 SGHRS and CDR2 YFSETQ. The CDR3 covers 13 residues. The V end was cut by 4 bases, the J end by 5 bases, with 11 bases between. CDR3 amino acids: CASSPRLRDTQYF. As DNA, the CDR3 is TGCGCCAGCAGCCCCCGACTCCGAGATACGCAGTATTTT.

The chain combines TRBV6-5 with TRBJ2-3; possible D gene TRBD1, 6 bases. Trimming took off 5 bases at V and 0 bases at J, with 9 bases between the two ends. The CDR3 is 14 residues long. The germline V gene has CDR1 MNHEY and CDR2 SVGAGI. CDR3 nucleotide sequence: TGTGCCAGCAGTCGGACAGTTAGCACAGATACGCAGTATTTT. As protein: CASSRTVSTDTQYF.

V and J are TRBV5-4 and TRBJ2-5, with TRBD1 identical over 8 bases. Trimming removed 0 bases from V and 5 bases from J; junction bases left unmatched: 6. CDR3 size: 15 residues. The V gene's germline CDR1 is SGHNT and CDR2 YYREEE (reference sequence). The DNA for the CDR3 is TGTGCCAGCAGCTTGGTTCAGGGGGCGTGGGAGACCCAGTACTTC. Protein: CASSLVQGAWETQYF.

The chain employs TRBV3-1 (or the pseudogene TRBV3-2) and TRBJ2-7, with D perhaps TRBD2 (6 bases). Germline V CDR1 and CDR2: LGHDT, YNNKEL (reference sequence). V lost 4 bases and J 3 bases, leaving 16 bases between the germline ends. The CDR3 has 15 amino acids. This CDR3 reads CASSPTWRGFYEQYF. DNA for the CDR3: TGTGCCAGCAGCCCTACATGGCGGGGCTTCTACGAGCAGTACTTC.

V is TRBV5-6 and J is TRBJ2-1, with D possibly matching TRBD2 (6 bases). Trimming removed 4 bases at V and 5 bases at J, with 22 bases between. There are 17 residues in the CDR3. Germline V CDR1 and CDR2: SGHDT, YYEEEE. This CDR3 reads CASSPGAGGRDDNEQFF. CDR3 coding DNA: TGTGCCAGCAGCCCTGGGGCCGGAGGGCGGGATGACAATGAGCAGTTCTTC.

This sequence joins TRBV18 and TRBJ1-3; no firm D call. The ends were cut back, 2 bases at V and 2 bases at J, with 13 bases in the middle. Germline CDR1 KGHSH, CDR2 LQKENI. The CDR3 runs 16 residues. This CDR3 is CASSPSLTSPGNTIYF. CDR3 nucleotide sequence: TGTGCCAGCTCACCATCATTGACTTCCCCTGGAAACACCATATATTTT.

The chain joins TRBV4-2 to TRBJ2-3, with D perhaps matching TRBD2 (6 bases). This CDR3 has 17 residues. Trimming removed 0 bases from V and 3 bases from J, with 16 bases in between. Germline values: CDR1 LGHNA, CDR2 YNFKEQ. The CDR3 bases are TGTGCCAGCAGCCAAGAAAGTCTCGGGGGAACAACAGATACGCAGTATTTT. This sequence encodes CASSQESLGGTTDTQYF.

The gene calls are TRBV3-1 (or the pseudogene TRBV3-2) and TRBJ1-4; no definite D call. The CDR3 consists of 14 residues. Germline CDR1 reads LGHDT; CDR2 reads YNNKEL (reference sequence). The V end lost 4 bases, the J end lost 6 bases, and 12 bases lay between the germline ends. CDR3 in amino acids: CASSLRGRDEKLFF. The CDR3 bases are TGTGCCAGCAGCCTGAGAGGGCGGGATGAAAAACTGTTTTTT.

As regards this clone: Different DNA sequences within this sample yield the same CDR3. The J gene is TRBJ1-5, the V gene TRBV18; D uncertain. This CDR3 is built from 14 residues. Germline CDR1 and CDR2: KGHSH and LQKENI. Trimming took off 2 bases at V and 6 bases at J, with 11 bases between the two ends. CDR3 DNA: TGTGCCAGCTCACCAGATGGAGGGCCTCAGCCCCAGCATTTT. Its protein is CASSPDGGPQPQHF.

This clone was seen only once. This sequence joins TRBV7-2 and TRBJ1-5; maybe TRBD1 (6 bases). Germline-derived CDR1 and CDR2 are SGHTA and FQGNSA. This CDR3 is built from 15 residues. V lost 5 bases and J 2 bases, leaving 13 bases between the germline ends. CDR3 in DNA: TGTGCCAGCAGCGAATGGGGGCAGGGCAATCAGCCCCAGCATTTT. Translated, it gives CASSEWGQGNQPQHF. Using reference TRBV7-2 and TRBJ1-5 for the parts outside the CDR3, the full variable domain is GAGVSQSPSNKVTEKGKDVELRCDPISGHTALYWYRQSLGQGLEFLIYFQGNSAPDKSGLPSDRFSAERTGGSVSTLTIQRTQQEDSAVYLCASSEWGQGNQPQHFGDGTRLSIL.

The chain uses TRBV19 and TRBJ1-1; TRBD1 matches 7 bases. Looked up from germline, CDR1 is LNHDA and CDR2 is SQIVND (reference sequence). V was clipped by 8 bases and J by 4 bases; unmatched bases: 7. The CDR3 has 13 residues. The CDR3 here is CASATGWGTEAFF. CDR3 DNA sequence: TGTGCCAGTGCGACAGGGTGGGGCACTGAAGCTTTCTTT.

This sequence joins TRBV5-1 and TRBJ2-1; 7 nucleotides agree with TRBD1. J lost 9 bases, V lost 4 bases, and 13 bases had no gene match. The CDR3 is 15 amino acids. Germline CDR1 reads SGHRS; CDR2 reads YFSETQ. In DNA, the CDR3 is TGCGCCAGCAGCATCGGACAGGCATTGAGTGGTGAGCAGTTCTTC. Protein product: CASSIGQALSGEQFF.

This clone was seen only a few times. Additional DNA sequences in this sample encode the identical CDR3. The chain carries TRBV27 and TRBJ2-7; 7 nucleotides line up with TRBD2. The junction had 7 bases not matched to a gene; V was cut back by 7 bases and J by 4 bases. There are 13 residues in the CDR3. In germline, CDR1 is MNHEY, CDR2 SMNVEV (reference sequence). CDR3 bases: TGTGCCAGCATGGGAGGGGCATCGTACGAGCAGTACTTC. This sequence encodes CASMGGASYEQYF.

CDR3 sequence reads: CASTRTSGSTNEQFF. The CDR3, as DNA: TGTGCCAGCACCAGGACTAGCGGGAGTACCAATGAGCAGTTCTTC. J is TRBJ2-1 and V is TRBV3-1 (or the pseudogene TRBV3-2), with 13 positions matching TRBD2. Germline CDR1 LGHDT, CDR2 YNNKEL (reference sequence). The V and J ends lost 7 bases and 6 bases, in that order; junction bases with no gene match: 6. This CDR3 comprises 15 residues.

This clone was seen more than once but under ten times. The chain employs TRBV5-4 and TRBJ2-3; D unclear. Trimming left V 2 bases short and J 3 bases short, with 4 bases between. The CDR3 length is 12 residues. CDR1 and CDR2 (germline): SGHNT, YYREEE (reference sequence). The CDR3 is CASSFPTDTQYF. CDR3 bases: TGTGCCAGCAGCTTTCCGACAGATACGCAGTATTTT.

The gene calls are TRBV11-3 and TRBJ1-1, with D possibly being TRBD1 (6 bases). The CDR3 loop spans 15 amino acids. Per germline, CDR1 SGHNT and CDR2 YENEEA. The V and J ends lost 5 bases and 0 bases respectively, with 13 bases between them. CDR3 coding DNA: TGTGCCAGCAGCGCATCCGGGACAATGAACACTGAAGCTTTCTTT. This encodes CASSASGTMNTEAFF.

This chain links TRBV11-2 with TRBJ1-6, with TRBD1 identical over 8 bases. J gave up 7 bases and V 2 bases, and 4 bases lay outside the gene matches. This CDR3 is 15 amino acids long. Germline CDR1 is SGHAT and CDR2 is FQNNGV. The CDR3 sequence is CASSLRQGINSPLHF. DNA of the CDR3: TGTGCCAGCAGCTTAAGACAGGGGATCAATTCACCCCTCCACTTT.

CDR3 in amino acids: CASTGTANNSPLHF. DNA of the CDR3: TGTGCCAGCACAGGCACAGCCAATAATTCACCCCTCCACTTT. V usage is TRBV2 and J usage is TRBJ1-6; unclear D gene. CDR1 is SNHLY, CDR2 FYNNEI, per germline. The CDR3 length is 14 residues. Trimming stripped 7 bases from V and 5 bases from J, with 12 bases between.

V gene TRBV2 combines with J gene TRBJ2-1; TRBD2 is a possible D gene (7 bases). The V gene's germline CDR1 is SNHLY and CDR2 FYNNEI. The CDR3 runs to 14 residues. V was cut by 8 bases and J by 5 bases, with 16 bases left in between. The CDR3 sequence is CASLGGAADNEQFF. CDR3 sequence (DNA): TGTGCCAGCCTTGGGGGGGCTGCGGACAATGAGCAGTTCTTC.

This clone occurred once. The V gene is TRBV28, the J gene TRBJ1-2, with 8 bases aligning to TRBD1. The CDR3 covers 11 residues. The V segment lost 4 bases and the J segment 14 bases; nucleotides outside the gene matches: 6. In germline, CDR1 is MDHEN, CDR2 SYDVKM. In nucleotides, the CDR3 is TGTGCCAGCAGTTCCCAGGGGGCGAGGACCTTC. This translates into CASSSQGARTF.

This clone appeared a single time. V gene TRBV11-2 combines with J gene TRBJ2-2, with 10 bases fitting TRBD2. The CDR3 length is 17 residues. Germline V gene data show CDR1 as SGHAT and CDR2 as FQNNGV. J was trimmed by 9 bases and V by 8 bases; bases with no gene match: 18. This CDR3 reads CASGPSSGSTTGRELFF. The CDR3 nucleotides read TGTGCCAGCGGGCCCTCTAGCGGGAGTACCACGGGGAGGGAGCTGTTTTTT. Combining the CDR3 with reference TRBV11-2 and TRBJ2-2 gives the whole variable domain EAGVAQSPRYKIIEKRQSVAFWCNPISGHATLYWYQQILGQGPKLLIQFQNNGVVDDSQLPKDRFSAERLKGVDSTLKIQPAKLEDSAVYLCASGPSSGSTTGRELFFGEGSRLTVL.

The rearrangement links TRBV19 to TRBJ2-1; 7 nucleotides agree with TRBD1. With V trimmed by 3 bases and J by 9 bases, 8 bases remained unmatched. The CDR3 totals 14 residues. Germline CDR1 is LNHDA and CDR2 is SQIVND (reference sequence). The CDR3 DNA sequence: TGTGCCAGTAGTATTGGGACAGAAGGTGGTGAGCAGTTCTTC. The encoded protein is CASSIGTEGGEQFF. Supplemented by reference TRBV19 and TRBJ2-1, the full variable domain reads DGGITQSPKYLFRKEGQNVTLSCEQNLNHDAMYWYRQDPGQGLRLIYYSQIVNDFQKGDIAEGYSVSREKKESFPLTVTSAQKNPTAFYLCASSIGTEGGEQFFGPGTRLTVL.

The chain couples TRBV14 to TRBJ2-4; 11 bases agree with TRBD2. Per the germline V gene, CDR1 is SGHDN and CDR2 is FVKESK. With V trimmed by 3 bases and J by 9 bases, 7 bases remained unmatched. CDR3 length: 15 amino acids. CDR3 in amino acids: CASSQRTSGRAIQYF. The CDR3 nucleotides are TGTGCCAGCAGCCAGAGAACTAGCGGGAGAGCCATTCAGTACTTC.